This is a list of T cell receptor beta chains from one sample in a study of T cells in Graves' hyperthyroidism and ophthalmopathy. TCRdb ran MiXCR on the multiplex PCR reads and lists one entry per CDR3 protein. The table shows about 690,000 distinct CDR3 sequences, with roughly a sixth occurring only once. The sample taken for sequencing was blood. The receptors were gathered from a man aged 50-59 years with Graves' hyperthyroidism. CDR3s include the opening cysteine and the closing phenylalanine or tryptophan. A D gene is named only where the DNA matches it firmly. Clone sizes are given selectively: once, few, many, or a class where the clone is expanded.

D gene	CDR3 length	J gene	V gene	clone size	CDR3 protein	CDR3 DNA
TRBD1	14	TRBJ2-1	TRBV18	few	CASSGQGINNEQFF	TGTGCCAGCTCCGGACAGGGCATCAACAATGAGCAGTTCTTC
.	15	TRBJ2-3	TRBV12-3/TRBV12-4	many	CASIYSGASTDTQYF	TGTGCCAGCATCTACTCGGGGGCGAGCACAGATACGCAGTATTTT
.	14	TRBJ2-2	TRBV6-1	.	CASSTPSETGELFF	TGTGCCAGCAGTACCCCAAGTGAGACCGGGGAGCTGTTTTTT
.	12	TRBJ1-1	TRBV3-1	few	CASSQESRAAFF	TGTGCCAGCAGCCAAGAAAGCAGGGCGGCTTTCTTT
.	11	TRBJ2-1	TRBV18	.	CASSRPSEQFF	TGTGCCAGCTCCCGCCCGAGTGAGCAGTTCTTC
TRBD1	15	TRBJ2-2	TRBV6-1	many	CASSGTGGDTGELFF	TGTGCCAGCAGTGGAACAGGGGGCGACACCGGGGAGCTGTTTTTT
.	15	TRBJ2-1	TRBV19	.	CASSNKVVSGNEQFF	TGTGCCAGTAGTAATAAGGTGGTATCAGGTAATGAGCAGTTCTTC
.	13	TRBJ2-1	TRBV27	many	CASSFKSGNEQFF	TGTGCCAGCAGTTTTAAGTCTGGGAATGAGCAGTTCTTC
.	14	TRBJ1-1	TRBV10-3	many	CAIKKSSLNTEAFF	TGTGCCATCAAGAAATCGTCCCTGAACACTGAAGCTTTCTTT
.	15	TRBJ2-7	TRBV19	many	CASSFKGTRTYEQYF	TGTGCCAGTAGCTTCAAGGGTACACGGACCTACGAGCAGTACTTC
TRBD1	18	TRBJ2-7	TRBV27	many	CASSKGQFGTGGYYEQYF	TGTGCCAGCAGTAAGGGCCAGTTCGGGACAGGGGGATATTACGAGCAGTACTTC
.	13	TRBJ2-3	TRBV11-2	many	CASSGPGRDTQYF	TGTGCCAGCAGCGGCCCAGGGAGGGATACGCAGTATTTT
TRBD1	13	TRBJ1-1	TRBV5-6	few	CASSPRQGLTSFF	TGTGCCAGCAGCCCGAGACAGGGATTGACTTCTTTCTTT
TRBD1	14	TRBJ2-5	TRBV7-9	few	CASFRTGAEETQYF	TGTGCCAGCTTTCGGACAGGAGCGGAAGAGACCCAGTACTTC
.	15	TRBJ2-7	TRBV19	.	CASSPDTSSSYEQYF	TGTGCCAGTAGCCCGGACACTTCTAGCTCCTACGAGCAGTACTTC
TRBD1	14	TRBJ1-1	TRBV2	few	CASIGQGANTEAFF	TGTGCCAGCATAGGACAGGGGGCGAACACTGAAGCTTTCTTT
TRBD1	15	TRBJ2-7	TRBV28	many	CASSFPGQGNYEQYF	TGTGCCAGCAGTTTCCCGGGACAGGGGAACTACGAGCAGTACTTC